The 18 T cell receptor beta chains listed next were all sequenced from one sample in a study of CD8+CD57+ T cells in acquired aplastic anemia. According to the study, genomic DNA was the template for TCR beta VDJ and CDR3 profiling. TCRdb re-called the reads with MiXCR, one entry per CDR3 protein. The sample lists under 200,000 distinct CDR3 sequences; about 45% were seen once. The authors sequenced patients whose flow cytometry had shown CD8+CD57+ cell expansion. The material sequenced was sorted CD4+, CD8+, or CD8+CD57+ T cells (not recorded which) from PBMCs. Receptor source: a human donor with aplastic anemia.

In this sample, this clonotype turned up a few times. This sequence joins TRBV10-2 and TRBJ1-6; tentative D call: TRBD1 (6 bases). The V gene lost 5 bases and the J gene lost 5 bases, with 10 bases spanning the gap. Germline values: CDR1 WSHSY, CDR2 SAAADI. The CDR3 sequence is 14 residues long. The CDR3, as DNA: TGCGCCAGCAGTCCCGAGGGGGATAATTCACCCCTCCACTTT. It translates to CASSPEGDNSPLHF.

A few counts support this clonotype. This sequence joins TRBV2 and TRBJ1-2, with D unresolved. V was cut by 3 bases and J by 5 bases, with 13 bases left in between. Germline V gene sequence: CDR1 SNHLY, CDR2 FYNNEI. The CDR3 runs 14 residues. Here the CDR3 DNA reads TGTGCCAGCAGTGAGGCAGGAAGCGTATATGGCTACACCTTC. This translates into CASSEAGSVYGYTF. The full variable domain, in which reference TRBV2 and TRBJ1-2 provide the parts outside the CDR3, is EPEVTQTPSHQVTQMGQEVILRCVPISNHLYFYWYRQILGQKVEFLVSFYNNEISEKSEIFDDQFSVERPDGSNFTLKIRSTKLEDSAMYFCASSEAGSVYGYTFGSGTRLTVV.

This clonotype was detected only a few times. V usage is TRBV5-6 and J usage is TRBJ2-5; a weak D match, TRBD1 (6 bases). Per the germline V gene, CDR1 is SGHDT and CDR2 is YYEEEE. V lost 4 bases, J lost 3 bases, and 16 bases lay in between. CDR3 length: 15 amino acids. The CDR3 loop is CASSRTGQTEETQYF. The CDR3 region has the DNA TGTGCCAGCAGCCGAACTGGACAGACGGAAGAGACCCAGTACTTC.

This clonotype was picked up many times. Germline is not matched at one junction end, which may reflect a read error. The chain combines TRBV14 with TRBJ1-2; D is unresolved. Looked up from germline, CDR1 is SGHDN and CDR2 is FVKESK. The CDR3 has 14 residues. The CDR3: CASSQVSTVARVAF. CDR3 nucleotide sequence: TGTGCCAGCAGCCAAGTTTCGACGGTCGCCCGTGTGGCCTTC. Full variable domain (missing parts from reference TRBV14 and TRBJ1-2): EAGVTQFPSHSVIEKGQTVTLRCDPISGHDNLYWYRRVMGKEIKFLLHFVKESKQDESGMPNNRFLAERTGGTYSTLKVQPAELEDSGVYFCASSQVSTVARVAFGSGTRLTVV.

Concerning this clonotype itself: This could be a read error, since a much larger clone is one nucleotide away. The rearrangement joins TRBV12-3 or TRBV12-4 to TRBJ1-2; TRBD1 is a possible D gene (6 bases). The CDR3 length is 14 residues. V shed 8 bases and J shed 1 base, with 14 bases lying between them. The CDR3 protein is CASGGGGSNYGYTF. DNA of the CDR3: TGTGCCAGCGGTGGGGGGGGCAGTAACTATGGCTACACCTTC.

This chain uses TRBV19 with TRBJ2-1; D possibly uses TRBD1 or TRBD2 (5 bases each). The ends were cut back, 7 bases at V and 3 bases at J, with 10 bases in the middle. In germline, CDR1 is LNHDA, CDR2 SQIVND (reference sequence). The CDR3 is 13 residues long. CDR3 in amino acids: CASTRGVYNEQFF. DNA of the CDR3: TGTGCCAGTACCCGGGGCGTCTACAATGAGCAGTTCTTC.

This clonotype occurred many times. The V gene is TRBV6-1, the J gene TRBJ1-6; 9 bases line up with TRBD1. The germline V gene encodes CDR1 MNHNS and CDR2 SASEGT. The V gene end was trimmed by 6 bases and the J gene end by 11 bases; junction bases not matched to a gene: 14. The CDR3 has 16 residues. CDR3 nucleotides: TGTGCCAGCAGAGTTGGCAGGACAGGGGTTTTGGCACCCCTCCACTTT. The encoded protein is CASRVGRTGVLAPLHF.

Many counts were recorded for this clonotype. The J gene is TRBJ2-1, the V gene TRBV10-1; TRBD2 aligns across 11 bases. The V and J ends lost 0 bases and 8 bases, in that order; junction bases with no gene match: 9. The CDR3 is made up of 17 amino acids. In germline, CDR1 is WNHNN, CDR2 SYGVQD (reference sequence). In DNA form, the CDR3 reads TGCGCCAGCAGTGAGTCAGTTAGCGGGAGGGGTTTCTATGAGCAGTTCTTC. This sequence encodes CASSESVSGRGFYEQFF.

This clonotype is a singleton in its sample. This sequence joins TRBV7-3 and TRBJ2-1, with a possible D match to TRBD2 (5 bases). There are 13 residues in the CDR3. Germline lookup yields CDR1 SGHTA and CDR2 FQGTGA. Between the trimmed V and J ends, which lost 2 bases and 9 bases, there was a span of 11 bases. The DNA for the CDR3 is TGTGCCAGCAGCTTAGCGGGCGGTTTTGAGCAGTTCTTC. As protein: CASSLAGGFEQFF.

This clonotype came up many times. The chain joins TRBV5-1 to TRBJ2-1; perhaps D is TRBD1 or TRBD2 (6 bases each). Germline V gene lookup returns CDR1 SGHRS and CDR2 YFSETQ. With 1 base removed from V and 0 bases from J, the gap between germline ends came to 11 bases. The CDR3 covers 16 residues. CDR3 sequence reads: CASSLNTGASYNEQFF. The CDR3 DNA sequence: TGCGCCAGCAGCTTGAATACGGGGGCCTCCTACAATGAGCAGTTCTTC.

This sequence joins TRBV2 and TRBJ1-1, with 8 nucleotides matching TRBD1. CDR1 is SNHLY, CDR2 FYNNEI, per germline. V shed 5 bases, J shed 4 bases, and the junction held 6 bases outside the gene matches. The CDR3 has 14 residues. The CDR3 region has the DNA TGTGCCAGCAGTCTCCGGACAGGGAGCACTGAAGCTTTCTTT. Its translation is CASSLRTGSTEAFF.

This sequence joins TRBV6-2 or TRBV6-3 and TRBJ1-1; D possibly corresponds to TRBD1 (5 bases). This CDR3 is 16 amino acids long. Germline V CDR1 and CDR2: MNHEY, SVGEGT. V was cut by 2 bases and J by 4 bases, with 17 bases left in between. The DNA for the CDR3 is TGTGCCAGCAGTTACGCAAGGGGAAGGAGAGGCACTGAAGCTTTCTTT. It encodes CASSYARGRRGTEAFF.

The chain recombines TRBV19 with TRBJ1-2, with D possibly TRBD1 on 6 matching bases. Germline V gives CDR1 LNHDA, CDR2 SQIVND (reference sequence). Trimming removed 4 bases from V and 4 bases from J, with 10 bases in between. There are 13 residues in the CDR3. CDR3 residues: CASSRTDLYGYTF. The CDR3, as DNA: TGTGCCAGTAGTAGGACAGACCTCTATGGCTACACCTTC.

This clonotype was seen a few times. The CDR3 loop reads CASSLRALASTDTQYF. DNA of the CDR3: TGTGCCAGCAGCTTAAGGGCGTTGGCTAGCACAGATACGCAGTATTTT. The chain employs TRBV11-1 and TRBJ2-3; D is undetermined. CDR1 SGHAT and CDR2 FQDESV come from the germline V gene (reference sequence). This CDR3 has 16 amino acids. Trimming shortened V by 2 bases and J by 0 bases, and 12 bases separated the two germline ends. The full variable domain, with the rest looked up from reference TRBV11-1 and TRBJ2-3, is EAEVAQSPRYKITEKSQAVAFWCDPISGHATLYWYRQILGQGPELLVQFQDESVVDDSQLPKDRFSAERLKGVDSTLKIQPAELGDSAMYLCASSLRALASTDTQYFGPGTRLTVL.

The CDR3 sequence: CASSIVAGGRTEAFF. The CDR3, as DNA: TGTGCCAGTAGTATAGTGGCAGGGGGTCGCACTGAAGCTTTCTTT. The chain carries TRBV19 and TRBJ1-1, with 7 bases matching TRBD1. Germline V lookup: CDR1 LNHDA, CDR2 SQIVND (reference sequence). The CDR3 extends over 15 amino acids. Unmatched junction bases numbered 6, after V lost 1 base and J lost 4 bases. Looking up the rest from reference TRBV19 and TRBJ1-1 gives the full variable domain: DGGITQSPKYLFRKEGQNVTLSCEQNLNHDAMYWYRQDPGQGLRLIYYSQIVNDFQKGDIAEGYSVSREKKESFPLTVTSAQKNPTAFYLCASSIVAGGRTEAFFGQGTRLTVV.

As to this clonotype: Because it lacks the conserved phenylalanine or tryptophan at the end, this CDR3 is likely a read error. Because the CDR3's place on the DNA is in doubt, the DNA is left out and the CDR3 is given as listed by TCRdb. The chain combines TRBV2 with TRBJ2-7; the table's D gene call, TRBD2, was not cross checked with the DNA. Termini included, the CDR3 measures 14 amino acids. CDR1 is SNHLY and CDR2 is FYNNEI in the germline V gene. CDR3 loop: CASSERAMTYERYA.

The CDR3 region is CASSQGQGEDTQYF. The CDR3 DNA sequence: TGTGCCAGCAGCCAGGGACAGGGGGAAGATACGCAGTATTTT. The rearrangement joins TRBV7-2 to TRBJ2-3; the match to TRBD1 covers 11 bases. The CDR3 length is 14 residues. Trimming removed 5 bases from V and 5 bases from J; junction bases left unmatched: 3. The germline V gene encodes CDR1 SGHTA and CDR2 FQGNSA.

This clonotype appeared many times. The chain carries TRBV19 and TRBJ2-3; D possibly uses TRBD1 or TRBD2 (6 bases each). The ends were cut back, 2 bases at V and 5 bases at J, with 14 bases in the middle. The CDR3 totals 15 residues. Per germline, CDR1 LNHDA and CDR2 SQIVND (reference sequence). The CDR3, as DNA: TGTGCCAGTAGTATAACGGGGGCGCCCAGAGATACGCAGTATTTT. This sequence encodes CASSITGAPRDTQYF.